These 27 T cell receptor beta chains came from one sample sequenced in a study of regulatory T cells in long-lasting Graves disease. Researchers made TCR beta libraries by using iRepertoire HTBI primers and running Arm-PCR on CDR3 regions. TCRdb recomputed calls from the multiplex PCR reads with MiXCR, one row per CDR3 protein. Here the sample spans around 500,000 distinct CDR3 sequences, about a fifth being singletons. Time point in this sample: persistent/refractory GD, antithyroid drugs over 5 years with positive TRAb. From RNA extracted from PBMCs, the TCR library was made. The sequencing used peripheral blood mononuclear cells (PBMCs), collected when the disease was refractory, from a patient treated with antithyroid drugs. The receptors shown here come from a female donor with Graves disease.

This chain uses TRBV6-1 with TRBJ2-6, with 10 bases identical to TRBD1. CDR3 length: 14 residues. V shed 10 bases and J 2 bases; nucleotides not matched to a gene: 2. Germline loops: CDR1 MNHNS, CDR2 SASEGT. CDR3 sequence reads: CAIDRGPGANVLTF. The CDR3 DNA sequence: TGTGCCATCGACAGGGGGCCTGGGGCCAACGTCCTGACTTTC.

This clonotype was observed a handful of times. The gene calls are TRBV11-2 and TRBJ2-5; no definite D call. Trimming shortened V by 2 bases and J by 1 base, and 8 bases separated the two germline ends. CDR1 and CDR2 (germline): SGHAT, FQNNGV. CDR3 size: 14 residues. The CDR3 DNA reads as TGTGCCAGCAGCTTATACGGTGCCCAAGAGACCCAGTACTTC. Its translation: CASSLYGAQETQYF.

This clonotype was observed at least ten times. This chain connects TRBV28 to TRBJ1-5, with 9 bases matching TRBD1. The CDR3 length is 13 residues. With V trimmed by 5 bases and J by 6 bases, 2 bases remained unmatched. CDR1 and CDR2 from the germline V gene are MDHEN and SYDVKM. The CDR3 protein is CASSRDRVQPQHF. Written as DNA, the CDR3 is TGTGCCAGCAGTAGGGACAGGGTTCAGCCCCAGCATTTT.

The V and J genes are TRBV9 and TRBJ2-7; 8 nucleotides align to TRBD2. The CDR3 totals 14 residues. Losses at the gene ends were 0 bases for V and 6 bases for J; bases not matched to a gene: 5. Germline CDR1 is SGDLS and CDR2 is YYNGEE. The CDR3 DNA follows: TGTGCCAGCAGCGTAGAAAGCGGGAGAGGCGAGCAGTACTTC. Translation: CASSVESGRGEQYF. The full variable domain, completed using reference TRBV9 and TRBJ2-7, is DSGVTQTPKHLITATGQRVTLRCSPRSGDLSVYWYQQSLDQGLQFLIQYYNGEERAKGNILERFSAQQFPDLHSELNLSSLELGDSALYFCASSVESGRGEQYFGPGTRLTVT.

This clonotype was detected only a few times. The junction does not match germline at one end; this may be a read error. The CDR3 sequence: CSARDRNREDTGELFF. CDR3 bases: TGCAGTGCTAGAGATCGAAACAGGGAGGACACCGGGGAGTTGTTTTTT. The rearrangement links TRBV20-1 to TRBJ2-2; D possibly matches TRBD1 or TRBD2 (6 bases each). CDR1 and CDR2 from the germline V gene are DFQATT and SNEGSKA (reference sequence). This CDR3 has 16 residues.

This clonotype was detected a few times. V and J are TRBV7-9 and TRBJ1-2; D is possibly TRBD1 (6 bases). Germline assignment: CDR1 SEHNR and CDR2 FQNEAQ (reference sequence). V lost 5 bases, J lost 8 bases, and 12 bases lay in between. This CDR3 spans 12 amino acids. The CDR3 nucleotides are TGTGCCAGCAGCGTCAGGGGTGACGGCTACACCTTC. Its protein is CASSVRGDGYTF.

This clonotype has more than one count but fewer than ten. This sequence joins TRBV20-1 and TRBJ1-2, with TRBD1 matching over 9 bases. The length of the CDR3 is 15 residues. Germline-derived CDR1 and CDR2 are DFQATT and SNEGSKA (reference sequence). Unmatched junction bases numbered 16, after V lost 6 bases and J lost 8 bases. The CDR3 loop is CSAETTGTGMQGYTF. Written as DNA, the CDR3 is TGCAGTGCCGAAACGACCGGGACAGGGATGCAAGGCTACACCTTC.

The CDR3 nucleotides are TGTGCCAGCAGTGATCCCCTAGCGGGAGGCTGGACAGATACGCAGTATTTT. Translated: CASSDPLAGGWTDTQYF. V usage is TRBV2 and J usage is TRBJ2-3; 11 bases are shared with TRBD2. The CDR3 is 17 amino acids. The trim removed 3 bases at V and 3 bases at J, leaving 8 bases unmatched. Germline V lookup: CDR1 SNHLY, CDR2 FYNNEI.

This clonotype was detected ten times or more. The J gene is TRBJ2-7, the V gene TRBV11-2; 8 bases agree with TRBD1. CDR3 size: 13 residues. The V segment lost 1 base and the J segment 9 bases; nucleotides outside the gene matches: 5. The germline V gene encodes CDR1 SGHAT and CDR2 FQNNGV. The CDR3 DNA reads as TGTGCCAGCAGCTTAGGGACAGGGTATGGGCAGTACTTC. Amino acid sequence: CASSLGTGYGQYF. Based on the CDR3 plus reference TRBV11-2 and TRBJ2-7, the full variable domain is EAGVAQSPRYKIIEKRQSVAFWCNPISGHATLYWYQQILGQGPKLLIQFQNNGVVDDSQLPKDRFSAERLKGVDSTLKIQPAKLEDSAVYLCASSLGTGYGQYFGPGTRLTVT.

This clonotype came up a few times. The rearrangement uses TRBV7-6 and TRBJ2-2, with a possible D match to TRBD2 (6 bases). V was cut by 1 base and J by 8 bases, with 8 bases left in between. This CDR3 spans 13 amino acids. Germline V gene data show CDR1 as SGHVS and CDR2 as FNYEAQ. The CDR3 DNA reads TGTGCCAGCAGCTTAGGGGAGGAGGGGGAGCTGTTTTTT. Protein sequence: CASSLGEEGELFF.

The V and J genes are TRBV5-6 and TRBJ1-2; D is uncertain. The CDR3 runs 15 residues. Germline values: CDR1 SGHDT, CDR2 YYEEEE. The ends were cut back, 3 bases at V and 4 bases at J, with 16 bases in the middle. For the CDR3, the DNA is TGTGCCAGCAGCTGGCGAGGCGACGGAAGCTATGGCTACACCTTC. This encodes CASSWRGDGSYGYTF.

CDR3 sequence: CASSLVRRNIQYF. CDR3 DNA: TGTGCCAGCAGTTTAGTTAGGAGGAACATTCAGTACTTC. The chain links TRBV12-3 or TRBV12-4 to TRBJ2-4, with D tentatively TRBD2 (5 bases). The CDR3 contains 13 residues. V was cut by 1 base and J by 7 bases, with 8 bases left in between.

Here the CDR3 DNA reads TGTGCCAGTACCCCGCGAAGGGGGCATGAAAAACTGTTTTTT. It codes for CASTPRRGHEKLFF. This chain joins TRBV19 and TRBJ1-4; TRBD1 agrees at 7 bases. CDR1 is LNHDA, CDR2 SQIVND, per germline (reference sequence). V dropped 7 bases and J dropped 6; count of bases not matched to a gene: 8. The CDR3 covers 14 residues.

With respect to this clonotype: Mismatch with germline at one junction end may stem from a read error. The CDR3 here is CASSWKTEELFF. The CDR3 DNA follows: TGTGCCAGCAGTTGGAAGACCGAGGAGCTGTTTTTT. The V call is TRBV27, the J call TRBJ2-2; D not certain. Germline loops: CDR1 MNHEY, CDR2 SMNVEV (reference sequence). CDR3 length: 12 residues.

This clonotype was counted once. CDR3 sequence reads: CASSARRTNQADTQYF. Here the CDR3 DNA reads TGTGCCAGCAGCGCTAGACGGACCAATCAGGCAGATACGCAGTATTTT. This chain links TRBV9 with TRBJ2-3, with D unclear. Germline lookup yields CDR1 SGDLS and CDR2 YYNGEE. The CDR3 is 16 amino acids. The V end lost 3 bases, the J end lost 4 bases, and 18 bases lay between the germline ends.

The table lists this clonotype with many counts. The CDR3 sequence is CASSPGTGGFRQPQHF. Here the CDR3 DNA reads TGTGCCAGCAGTCCAGGGACAGGGGGCTTTAGACAGCCCCAGCATTTT. The chain links TRBV28 to TRBJ1-5; 12 bases line up with TRBD1. The CDR3 contains 16 residues. The germline gives CDR1 MDHEN, CDR2 SYDVKM. Losses at the gene ends were 5 bases for V and 7 bases for J; bases not matched to a gene: 9.

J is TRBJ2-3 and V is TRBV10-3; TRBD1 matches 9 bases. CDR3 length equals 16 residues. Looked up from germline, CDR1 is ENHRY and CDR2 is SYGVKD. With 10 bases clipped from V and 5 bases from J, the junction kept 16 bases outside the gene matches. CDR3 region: CATKPSATGGIDTQYF. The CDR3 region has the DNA TGTGCCACCAAACCTTCTGCGACAGGGGGAATAGATACGCAGTATTTT.

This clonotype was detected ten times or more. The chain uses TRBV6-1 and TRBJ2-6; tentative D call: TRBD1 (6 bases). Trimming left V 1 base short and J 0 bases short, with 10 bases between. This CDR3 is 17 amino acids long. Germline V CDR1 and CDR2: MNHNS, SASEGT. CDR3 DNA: TGTGCCAGCAGTGAAGTTGACAGGACCTCTGGGGCCAACGTCCTGACTTTC. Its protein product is CASSEVDRTSGANVLTF.

DNA of the CDR3: TGTGCCATCAGGAATAGCGGGAGTTACGAGCAGTACTTC. It encodes CAIRNSGSYEQYF. V and J are TRBV10-3 and TRBJ2-7; TRBD2 aligns across 9 bases. V lost 6 bases, J lost 4 bases, and 4 bases stayed unmatched. Per germline, CDR1 ENHRY and CDR2 SYGVKD. This CDR3 has 13 amino acids.

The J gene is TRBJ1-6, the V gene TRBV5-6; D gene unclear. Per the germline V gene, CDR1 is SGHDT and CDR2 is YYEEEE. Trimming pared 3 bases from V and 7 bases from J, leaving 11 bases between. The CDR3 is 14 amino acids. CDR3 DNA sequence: TGTGCCAGCAGCTCGCGGGGTGTGAATTCACCCCTCCACTTT. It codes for CASSSRGVNSPLHF. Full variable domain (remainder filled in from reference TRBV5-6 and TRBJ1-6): DAGVTQSPTHLIKTRGQQVTLRCSPKSGHDTVSWYQQALGQGPQFIFQYYEEEERQRGNFPDRFSGHQFPNYSSELNVNALLLGDSALYLCASSSRGVNSPLHFGNGTRLTVT.

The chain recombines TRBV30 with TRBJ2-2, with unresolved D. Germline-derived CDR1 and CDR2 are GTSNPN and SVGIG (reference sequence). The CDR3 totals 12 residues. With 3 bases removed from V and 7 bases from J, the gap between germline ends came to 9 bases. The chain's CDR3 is CAWRLLSGELFF. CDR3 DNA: TGTGCCTGGAGGCTCCTCAGCGGGGAGCTGTTTTTT.

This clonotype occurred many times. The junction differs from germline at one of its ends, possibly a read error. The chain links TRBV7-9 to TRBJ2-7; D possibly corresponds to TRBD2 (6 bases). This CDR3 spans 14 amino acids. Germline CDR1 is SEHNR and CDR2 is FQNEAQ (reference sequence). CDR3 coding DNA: TGCGCCAGCAGGCAGGGTGGAGGGACCTACGAGCAGTACTTC. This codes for CASRQGGGTYEQYF.

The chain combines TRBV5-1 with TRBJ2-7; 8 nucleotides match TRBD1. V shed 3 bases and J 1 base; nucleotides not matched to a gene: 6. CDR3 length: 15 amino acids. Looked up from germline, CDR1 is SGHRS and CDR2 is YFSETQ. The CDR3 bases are TGCGCCAGCAGCTGGGGGACAGGAAGGTCCTACGAGCAGTACTTC. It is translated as CASSWGTGRSYEQYF.

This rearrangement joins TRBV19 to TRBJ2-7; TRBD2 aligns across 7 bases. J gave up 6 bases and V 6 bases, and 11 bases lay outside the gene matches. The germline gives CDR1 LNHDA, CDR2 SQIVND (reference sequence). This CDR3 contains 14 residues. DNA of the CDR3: TGTGCCAGTAGCGAACTACTAGCGAATGGCGAGCAGTACTTC. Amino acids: CASSELLANGEQYF.

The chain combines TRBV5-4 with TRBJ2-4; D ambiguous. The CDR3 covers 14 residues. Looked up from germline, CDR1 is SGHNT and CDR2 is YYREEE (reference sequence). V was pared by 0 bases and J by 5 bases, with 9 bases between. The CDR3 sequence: CASSLGYGENIQYF. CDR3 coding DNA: TGTGCCAGCAGCTTGGGATATGGTGAAAACATTCAGTACTTC.

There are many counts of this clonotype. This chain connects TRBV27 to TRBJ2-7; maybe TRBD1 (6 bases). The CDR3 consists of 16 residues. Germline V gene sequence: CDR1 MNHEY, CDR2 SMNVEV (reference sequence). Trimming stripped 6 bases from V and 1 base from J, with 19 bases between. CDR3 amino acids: CASSSHIRTASYEQYF. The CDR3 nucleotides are TGTGCCAGCAGCTCCCACATTCGGACAGCTTCCTACGAGCAGTACTTC.

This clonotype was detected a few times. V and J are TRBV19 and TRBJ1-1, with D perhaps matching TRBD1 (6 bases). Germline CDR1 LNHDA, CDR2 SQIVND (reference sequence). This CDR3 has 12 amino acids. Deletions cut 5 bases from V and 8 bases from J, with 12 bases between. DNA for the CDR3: TGTGCCAGTAGTTCCTGGGGGCCCGAAGCTTTCTTT. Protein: CASSSWGPEAFF.